This TCR beta chain appears in the sequencing data of a study of cytomegalovirus exposure and HLA in healthy donors. CDR1 and CDR2 (germline): SGHVS, FQNEAQ. This CDR3 has 15 residues. Trimming removed 4 bases at V and 0 bases at J, with 12 bases between. This PCR relied on a set of 60 Vbeta primers and 13 Jbeta primers. Assay used: immunoSEQ multiplex PCR; TCRdb lists only in-frame clones, some missing. The sample has over 200,000 clones, about 80% seen once. This TCR derives from a woman aged 40-49 years in good health and CMV-seronegative. The chain combines TRBV7-8 with TRBJ1-1, with D tentatively TRBD1 (5 bases). The specimen was PBMCs. Written as DNA, the CDR3 is TGTGCCAGCAGCTCCCCGACAGCCCTGAACACTGAAGCTTTCTTT. As protein: CASSSPTALNTEAFF.